One sample yielded the 29 T cell receptor beta chains listed below, sequenced in a study of beta chain features in type 1 diabetes. The study reverse transcribed the entire isolated RNA, so it sequenced expressed TCRB transcripts. Data came from immunoSEQ multiplex PCR; TCRdb stores just in-frame clones and leaves some out. The sample lists about 340,000 clones; 7% to 9% were seen once. Sequencing was carried out using central memory CD4+ T cells from blood. These receptors were taken from a woman under 30 in good health.

This clone was seen more than once but under ten times. The chain uses TRBV18 and TRBJ1-5; no definite D call. The V gene lost 3 bases and the J gene lost 2 bases, with 8 bases spanning the gap. The CDR3 is 14 residues long. Germline-derived CDR1 and CDR2 are KGHSH and LQKENI. The CDR3 nucleotides are TGTGCCAGCTCACCCGATTATGGCAATCAGCCCCAGCATTTT. It is translated as CASSPDYGNQPQHF.

This clone was seen only a few times. The chain links TRBV11-3 to TRBJ2-3; D remains unclear. The V gene's germline CDR1 is SGHNT and CDR2 YENEEA. This CDR3 contains 14 residues. Trimming took 7 bases from V and 2 from J, leaving 13 bases between them. CDR3: CASISTRNTDTQYF. CDR3 DNA sequence: TGTGCCAGCATCTCGACACGGAACACAGATACGCAGTATTTT.

The chain uses TRBV27 and TRBJ1-3, with 11 bases identical to TRBD1. The CDR3 is 18 amino acids. From germline, CDR1 is MNHEY and CDR2 SMNVEV (reference sequence). V was pared by 6 bases and J by 0 bases, with 10 bases of the junction left unmatched. As DNA, the CDR3 is TGTGCCAGCAGGGCCGGGACAGGGGGAACCAACTCTGGAAACACCATATATTTT. Translating it yields CASRAGTGGTNSGNTIYF.

Only a few counts were recorded for this clone. Other DNA sequences in the same sample also yield this CDR3. The chain employs TRBV18 and TRBJ2-5; D uncertain. The V gene lost 3 bases and the J gene lost 5 bases, with 4 bases spanning the gap. CDR3 length: 11 amino acids. CDR1 and CDR2 from the germline V gene are KGHSH and LQKENI. This CDR3 is CASSPEETQYF. As DNA, the CDR3 is TGTGCCAGCTCACCGGAGGAGACCCAGTACTTC.

This clone was picked up a small number of times. The J gene is TRBJ2-3, the V gene TRBV19; D not certain. Germline V gene lookup returns CDR1 LNHDA and CDR2 SQIVND (reference sequence). The CDR3 totals 14 residues. V was pared by 5 bases and J by 1 base, with 10 bases between. This CDR3 is CASSPDAGTDTQYF. The CDR3 bases are TGTGCCAGTAGTCCCGACGCCGGCACAGATACGCAGTATTTT.

The chain recombines TRBV19 with TRBJ2-2, with TRBD1 matching 7 bases. The CDR3 contains 15 residues. The V segment lost 2 bases and the J segment 8 bases; nucleotides outside the gene matches: 8. Germline V gene lookup returns CDR1 LNHDA and CDR2 SQIVND (reference sequence). Here the CDR3 reads CASSIHGTERGELFF. The CDR3 bases are TGTGCCAGTAGTATACATGGGACAGAGCGGGGGGAGCTGTTTTTT.

This chain joins TRBV4-2 and TRBJ1-2, with D perhaps matching TRBD1 (5 bases). Germline V gene data show CDR1 as LGHNA and CDR2 as YNFKEQ. V was pared by 0 bases and J by 4 bases, with 12 bases between. The CDR3 runs 15 residues. The CDR3 is CASSQDRGRIYGYTF. For the CDR3, the DNA is TGTGCCAGCAGCCAAGATCGGGGACGGATCTATGGCTACACCTTC.

The chain links TRBV15 to TRBJ2-1, with 7 bases matching TRBD2. V dropped 2 bases and J dropped 0; count of bases not matched to a gene: 7. This CDR3 is built from 17 residues. Looked up from germline, CDR1 is LNHNV and CDR2 is YYDKDF (reference sequence). The CDR3 region has the DNA TGTGCCACCAGCAGACCAAGCGGGGCCGCCTCCTACAATGAGCAGTTCTTC. Amino acids: CATSRPSGAASYNEQFF.

The chain combines TRBV7-2 with TRBJ2-2; 8 bases agree with TRBD1. Germline V gene lookup returns CDR1 SGHTA and CDR2 FQGNSA. With 5 bases clipped from V and 4 bases from J, the junction kept 6 bases outside the gene matches. The CDR3 runs 15 residues. The CDR3 loop reads CASSPRTGRTGELFF. In DNA form, the CDR3 reads TGTGCCAGCAGCCCCCGGACAGGGCGCACCGGGGAGCTGTTTTTT.

This clone turned up a few times. The CDR3 reads CSVGAQGVEQFF. DNA for the CDR3: TGCAGCGTTGGAGCCCAGGGGGTTGAGCAGTTCTTC. The chain carries TRBV29-1 and TRBJ2-1; 7 nucleotides line up with TRBD1. With 4 bases clipped from V and 9 bases from J, the junction kept 6 bases outside the gene matches. Germline CDR1 is SQVTM and CDR2 is ANQGSEA. The CDR3 has 12 amino acids.

The chain is built from TRBV6-1 and TRBJ2-3; D tentatively fits TRBD1 or TRBD2 (5 bases each). CDR1 MNHNS and CDR2 SASEGT come from the germline V gene. Trimming pared 0 bases from V and 5 bases from J, leaving 9 bases between. The length of the CDR3 is 14 residues. CDR3 loop: CASSEAGTVDTQYF. In DNA, the CDR3 is TGTGCCAGCAGTGAAGCGGGGACGGTAGATACGCAGTATTTT.

The rearrangement links TRBV5-4 to TRBJ1-1; D remains ambiguous. Per germline, CDR1 SGHNT and CDR2 YYREEE (reference sequence). V lost 0 bases and J 1 base, leaving 7 bases between the germline ends. The CDR3 sequence is 14 residues long. Here the CDR3 DNA reads TGTGCCAGCAGCTTGGGCCTGGAGAACACTGAAGCTTTCTTT. It translates to CASSLGLENTEAFF.

This clone was found a few times. The chain recombines TRBV18 with TRBJ2-2; 12 nucleotides agree with TRBD2. V was pared by 2 bases and J by 7 bases, with 8 bases of the junction left unmatched. Looked up from germline, CDR1 is KGHSH and CDR2 is LQKENI. CDR3 length: 17 residues. CDR3 region: CASSPTTSGSVVGELFF. CDR3 sequence (DNA): TGTGCCAGCTCACCAACGACTAGCGGGAGCGTTGTCGGGGAGCTGTTTTTT.

This clone has a handful of counts. The chain has TRBV25-1 and TRBJ1-2; the D is unclear. CDR1 MGHDK and CDR2 SYGVNS come from the germline V gene. There are 16 residues in the CDR3. Trimming shortened V by 0 bases and J by 6 bases, and 17 bases separated the two germline ends. In DNA form, the CDR3 reads TGTGCCAGCAGTGAATATTACGGGCAGCCGGAGGATGGCTACACCTTC. Translating gives CASSEYYGQPEDGYTF.

The chain joins TRBV10-3 to TRBJ1-1, with D possibly matching TRBD1 (5 bases). Deletions cut 3 bases from V and 2 bases from J, with 10 bases between. Germline values: CDR1 ENHRY, CDR2 SYGVKD. This CDR3 has 14 residues. CDR3 sequence (DNA): TGTGCCATCAGTGACTCCAGGGTAAACACTGAAGCTTTCTTT. This translates into CAISDSRVNTEAFF.

The CDR3 reads CASSPTSGTRAYEQYF. CDR3 coding DNA: TGTGCCAGCAGCCCCACTTCCGGGACAAGGGCCTACGAGCAGTACTTC. The chain is built from TRBV5-6 and TRBJ2-5; tentative D call: TRBD1 (6 bases). The J call may not be correct, given that the DNA end is closer to TRBJ2-7. Germline V gene lookup returns CDR1 SGHDT and CDR2 YYEEEE. CDR3 length: 16 amino acids.

This clone occurred a few times. The genes are TRBV7-3 and TRBJ2-3; 7 nucleotides align to TRBD1. V shed 5 bases, J shed 1 base, and the junction held 6 bases outside the gene matches. This CDR3 contains 15 residues. The V gene's germline CDR1 is SGHTA and CDR2 FQGTGA. The CDR3 sequence is CASSPQGVGTDTQYF. CDR3 in DNA: TGTGCCAGCAGCCCCCAGGGGGTTGGCACAGATACGCAGTATTTT.

This clone was detected a few times. Sequence at one end of the junction differs from germline and may be a read error. The chain couples TRBV7-2 to TRBJ2-3; 9 nucleotides agree with TRBD2. The length of the CDR3 is 14 residues. Looked up from germline, CDR1 is SGHTA and CDR2 is FQGNSA. The CDR3 here is CASAAGTSTDTQYF. The DNA for the CDR3 is TGTGCCAGCGCAGCCGGGACTAGCACCGATACGCAGTATTTT.

The chain is built from TRBV28 and TRBJ1-1, with a possible D match to TRBD1 (5 bases). The CDR3 has 15 residues. Trimming shortened V by 1 base and J by 5 bases, and 14 bases separated the two germline ends. In germline, CDR1 is MDHEN, CDR2 SYDVKM. In nucleotides, the CDR3 is TGTGCCAGCAGTTTATATTGGGGCACTGGGACTGAAGCTTTCTTT. Amino acids: CASSLYWGTGTEAFF. The full variable domain, with the rest looked up from reference TRBV28 and TRBJ1-1, is DVKVTQSSRYLVKRTGEKVFLECVQDMDHENMFWYRQDPGLGLRLIYFSYDVKMKEKGDIPEGYSVSREKKERFSLILESASTNQTSMYLCASSLYWGTGTEAFFGQGTRLTVV.

The rearrangement joins TRBV29-1 to TRBJ2-7; weak D call: TRBD1 (6 bases). The V end was cut by 5 bases, the J end by 0 bases, with 17 bases between. The CDR3 has 15 amino acids. Germline-derived CDR1 and CDR2 are SQVTM and ANQGSEA. This chain's CDR3 is CSVHSRGHSSYEQYF. CDR3 DNA: TGCAGCGTTCACAGCAGGGGCCATAGCTCCTACGAGCAGTACTTC.

The chain is built from TRBV15 and TRBJ2-5, with D possibly TRBD2 on 5 matching bases. Germline V gives CDR1 LNHNV, CDR2 YYDKDF (reference sequence). The length of the CDR3 is 13 residues. V was cut by 6 bases and J by 3 bases, with 11 bases left in between. The CDR3 nucleotides read TGTGCCACCAGTTATAGCGTGGAAGAGACCCAGTACTTC. This codes for CATSYSVEETQYF.

This clone was counted only a few times. This sequence joins TRBV19 and TRBJ2-7; TRBD1 agrees at 10 bases. CDR3 length: 14 amino acids. Germline values: CDR1 LNHDA, CDR2 SQIVND (reference sequence). Trimming took 7 bases from V and 2 from J; bases not matched to a gene: 5. The CDR3 loop reads CASKRGQGTYEQYF. DNA for the CDR3: TGTGCCAGTAAAAGGGGACAGGGGACCTACGAGCAGTACTTC.

The genes are TRBV4-3 and TRBJ2-2, with 9 bases matching TRBD1. Germline values: CDR1 LGHNA, CDR2 YSLEER. After removal of 8 bases from V and 4 bases from J, the junction contained 8 bases not matched to a gene. This CDR3 contains 15 residues. The CDR3 loop is CASHRGLGGTGELFF. For the CDR3, the DNA is TGCGCCAGCCACAGGGGGCTTGGGGGCACCGGGGAGCTGTTTTTT.

CDR3 sequence (DNA): TGTGCCAGCAGGTTCGATGGCCAGCCGAACAATGAGCAGTTCTTC. It codes for CASRFDGQPNNEQFF. This chain connects TRBV4-2 to TRBJ2-1; no clear D. The length of the CDR3 is 15 residues. V lost 6 bases and J 5 bases, leaving 17 bases between the germline ends. The germline gives CDR1 LGHNA, CDR2 YNFKEQ.

The chain has TRBV11-2 and TRBJ2-1; D may match TRBD1 or TRBD2 (6 bases each). Trimming took off 5 bases at V and 5 bases at J, with 16 bases between the two ends. Germline V lookup: CDR1 SGHAT, CDR2 FQNNGV. The CDR3 runs to 15 residues. The CDR3 nucleotides read TGTGCCAGCAGCACCCGACTAGGGGGTAACAATGAGCAGTTCTTC. Its translation is CASSTRLGGNNEQFF.

The chain carries TRBV1 and TRBJ2-7; the table assigns TRBD2, which was not confirmed against the DNA. TRBV1 is a pseudogene. The length of the CDR3 is 19 residues. The CDR3 bases are TGCACCAGCAGCCAAGATCCCTTGGCTAGCGGGAGCTTTTTGCACGAGCAGTACTTC. This gives the protein CTSSQDPLASGSFLHEQYF.

This clone has only a few counts. This sequence joins TRBV10-3 and TRBJ2-3, with 9 bases that match TRBD2. This CDR3 region has 16 residues. V lost 6 bases and J lost 5; bases outside the gene matches: 12. In germline, CDR1 is ENHRY, CDR2 SYGVKD. The CDR3 protein is CAISDRSGRSVDTQYF. The CDR3 DNA reads TGTGCCATCAGCGATCGAAGCGGGAGGTCGGTAGATACGCAGTATTTT.

At least ten counts were recorded for this clone. The chain employs TRBV7-8 and TRBJ2-1, with no clear D. V shed 8 bases and J shed 6 bases, with 8 bases lying between them. This CDR3 comprises 11 residues. Looked up from germline, CDR1 is SGHVS and CDR2 is FQNEAQ. The CDR3 DNA is TGTGCCAGCGGACGACTCAATGAGCAGTTCTTC. Protein product: CASGRLNEQFF. Filled out from reference TRBV7-8 and TRBJ2-1, the complete variable domain reads GAGVSQSPRYKVAKRGQDVALRCDPISGHVSLFWYQQALGQGPEFLTYFQNEAQLDKSGLPSDRFFAERPEGSVSTLKIQRTQQEDSAVYLCASGRLNEQFFGPGTRLTVL.

This clone was observed a handful of times. The V gene is TRBV19, the J gene TRBJ2-3, with 11 bases that match TRBD1. CDR1 and CDR2 (germline): LNHDA, SQIVND (reference sequence). Germline trimming cut 9 bases from V and 2 bases from J; bases unmatched to any gene: 13. The CDR3 is 17 residues long. The CDR3, as DNA: TGTGCCAGCAAGGAGACTCGGACAGGGGGCCTCACAGATACGCAGTATTTT. It translates to CASKETRTGGLTDTQYF. Combining the CDR3 with reference TRBV19 and TRBJ2-3 gives the whole variable domain DGGITQSPKYLFRKEGQNVTLSCEQNLNHDAMYWYRQDPGQGLRLIYYSQIVNDFQKGDIAEGYSVSREKKESFPLTVTSAQKNPTAFYLCASKETRTGGLTDTQYFGPGTRLTVL.